Only a few counts were recorded for the clone carrying this T cell receptor beta chain. Its antigen is unknown. The data are from a study of cytomegalovirus exposure and HLA in healthy donors. Broader study findings: The classifier reportedly diagnosed cytomegalovirus status with high sensitivity and specificity. A later analysis, which compared TCR beta chains of equal frequency, found the HLA-associated ones more clonally expanded. Common viral pathogens (according to a later analysis) appeared linked to several of the most significant clusters. Association of roughly 18,000 TCR beta sequences with HLA alleles was found at 0.05 false discovery rate in a later analysis.

The CDR3 covers 19 residues. Looked up from germline, CDR1 is SNHLY and CDR2 is FYNNEI. V lost 6 bases to trimming and J lost 3 bases; unmatched junction nucleotides: 20. 13 Jbeta primers and 60 Vbeta primers were used for the PCR. Method: immunoSEQ multiplex PCR; TCRdb's copy keeps in-frame clones and lacks some. The sample shows about 130,000 clones, approximately 74% of them seen only once. The sample taken for sequencing was PBMCs. The chain couples TRBV2 to TRBJ2-7, with TRBD1 identical over 10 bases. The receptor comes from a male donor in good health and CMV-seronegative. The CDR3 sequence is CASSPITGTGDTLGYEQYF. CDR3 DNA sequence: TGTGCCAGCAGCCCTATCACCGGGACAGGGGATACCCTCGGCTACGAGCAGTACTTC.